Below are 15 T cell receptor beta chains sequenced from a single sample in a study of T-cell memory formation after mild COVID-19. Using its own MiXCR run on the 5' RACE reads, TCRdb lists one record per CDR3 protein. The sample has 180,000 or so distinct CDR3 sequences, around 10% seen once; the top ten hold approximately 3.8%. Sequencing was performed on PBMCs or a T cell subset sorted from them (not recorded which). These receptors were taken from a man younger than 30 who had mild COVID-19 (a few samples of this study predate the infection). Cell type and time point are not known.

This clonotype was observed many times. J is TRBJ2-7 and V is TRBV7-9; 8 bases fit TRBD1. Losses at the gene ends were 5 bases for V and 5 bases for J; bases not matched to a gene: 8. The CDR3 covers 14 residues. From germline, CDR1 is SEHNR and CDR2 FQNEAQ (reference sequence). The CDR3 DNA reads as TGTGCCAGCAGCGTCCGACAGGGGAGTCACGAGCAGTACTTC. Translation: CASSVRQGSHEQYF.

This clonotype was observed many times. The chain links TRBV10-3 to TRBJ1-3; the D is unclear. Germline-derived CDR1 and CDR2 are ENHRY and SYGVKD. This CDR3 is 15 amino acids long. The V gene lost 5 bases and the J gene lost 0 bases, with 11 bases spanning the gap. This chain's CDR3 is CAISPAGYSGNTIYF. The CDR3 nucleotides read TGTGCCATCAGTCCCGCGGGCTACTCTGGAAACACCATATATTTT.

The chain is built from TRBV7-2 and TRBJ2-1; no firm D call. The CDR3 consists of 11 residues. Germline CDR1 reads SGHTA; CDR2 reads FQGNSA. V lost 5 bases and J lost 10, with 9 bases in between. DNA of the CDR3: TGTGCCAGCAGCCGTTCAGGCGAGCAGTTCTTC. Translation: CASSRSGEQFF.

This chain connects TRBV6-2 or TRBV6-3 to TRBJ1-6; 7 nucleotides agree with TRBD1. The germline V gene has CDR1 MNHEY and CDR2 SVGEGT. The CDR3 consists of 15 residues. Trimming took 7 bases from V and 9 from J; bases not matched to a gene: 12. CDR3 in DNA: TGTGCCAGCACCGAGAGACAGGGCGAGCTTTCACCCCTCCACTTT. This sequence encodes CASTERQGELSPLHF.

The chain joins TRBV28 to TRBJ2-5; D is possibly TRBD1 (6 bases). CDR1 is MDHEN and CDR2 is SYDVKM in the germline V gene. The CDR3 extends over 16 amino acids. V shed 8 bases and J shed 4 bases, with 23 bases lying between them. DNA of the CDR3: TGTGCCAGCGGGCCCGGATCAGGGGTAGTGGGAGAGACCCAGTACTTC. It encodes CASGPGSGVVGETQYF.

This clonotype was picked up a small number of times. The chain employs TRBV6-2 or TRBV6-3 and TRBJ2-7; TRBD2 aligns across 7 bases. Germline V lookup: CDR1 MNHEY, CDR2 SVGEGT. This CDR3 contains 15 residues. Unmatched junction bases numbered 8, after V lost 5 bases and J lost 1 base. The CDR3 is CASSKPGGGSYEQYV. CDR3 coding DNA: TGTGCCAGCAGTAAGCCGGGGGGAGGGTCCTACGAGCAGTACGTC.

The chain joins TRBV7-9 to TRBJ1-4, with D maybe TRBD1 (5 bases). V shed 4 bases and J shed 7 bases, with 10 bases lying between them. Germline assignment: CDR1 SEHNR and CDR2 FQNEAQ (reference sequence). This CDR3 contains 13 residues. The CDR3 DNA is TGTGCCAGCAGCTCCTCAGGGAGTGAAAAACTGTTTTTT. It yields the protein CASSSSGSEKLFF.

Ten or more counts support this clonotype. The CDR3 is CSVESVSHTGELFF. The CDR3 DNA sequence: TGCAGCGTTGAATCTGTTTCTCACACCGGGGAGCTGTTTTTT. This chain joins TRBV29-1 and TRBJ2-2, with D unclear. Germline V gives CDR1 SQVTM, CDR2 ANQGSEA. The V and J ends lost 2 bases and 3 bases respectively, with 10 bases between them. The CDR3 is 14 residues long.

This clonotype was detected only a few times. V usage is TRBV9 and J usage is TRBJ2-7, with 9 bases aligning to TRBD1. J was trimmed by 8 bases and V by 1 base; bases with no gene match: 4. Per germline, CDR1 SGDLS and CDR2 YYNGEE. CDR3 length: 13 amino acids. CDR3: CASSVMGQGKQYF. The CDR3 region has the DNA TGTGCCAGCAGCGTAATGGGACAGGGTAAGCAGTACTTC.

This clonotype was seen at least ten times. The chain employs TRBV7-6 and TRBJ2-5; possible D gene TRBD1, 5 bases. Trimming removed 7 bases at V and 2 bases at J, with 14 bases between. CDR3 length equals 14 residues. Germline V lookup: CDR1 SGHVS, CDR2 FNYEAQ. CDR3: CASTPWAGQETQYF. CDR3 coding DNA: TGTGCCAGCACCCCGTGGGCAGGGCAAGAGACCCAGTACTTC. The entire variable domain, with the rest obtained from reference TRBV7-6 and TRBJ2-5, is as follows: GAGVSQSPRYKVTKRGQDVALRCDPISGHVSLYWYRQALGQGPEFLTYFNYEAQQDKSGLPNDRFSAERPEGSISTLTIQRTEQRDSAMYRCASTPWAGQETQYFGPGTRLLVL.

Only a few counts were recorded for this clonotype. This chain joins TRBV28 and TRBJ2-1; 10 bases align to TRBD1. V lost 10 bases and J lost 4; bases outside the gene matches: 4. CDR1 MDHEN and CDR2 SYDVKM come from the germline V gene. The CDR3 contains 13 residues. The CDR3, as DNA: TGTGCCACCGCGGACAGGGGGTACAATGAGCAGTTCTTC. Its translation: CATADRGYNEQFF.

This clonotype came up many times. The rearrangement links TRBV7-6 to TRBJ2-7; the D gene is possibly TRBD2 (5 bases). V dropped 6 bases and J dropped 2 bases, with 14 bases sitting between them. Germline V CDR1 and CDR2: SGHVS, FNYEAQ. The CDR3 is 14 residues long. The CDR3 region has the DNA TGTGCCAGCAGTTTGGGTGGGCGGGCCTACGAGCAGTACTTC. This gives the protein CASSLGGRAYEQYF.

This clonotype was seen more than once but under ten times. V usage is TRBV7-9 and J usage is TRBJ2-3, with D possibly TRBD2 on 7 matching bases. Germline CDR1 and CDR2: SEHNR and FQNEAQ (reference sequence). The V end was cut by 0 bases, the J end by 4 bases, with 11 bases between. The CDR3 is made up of 15 amino acids. The CDR3 DNA sequence: TGTGCCAGCAGCTTAGCGGGGGGGCAGGCAGATACGCAGTATTTT. It encodes CASSLAGGQADTQYF.

This clonotype was seen a few times. This chain uses TRBV6-5 with TRBJ1-2, with TRBD1 as a possible D gene (5 bases). Germline V CDR1 and CDR2: MNHEY, SVGAGI. Between the trimmed V and J ends, which lost 4 bases and 2 bases, there was a span of 11 bases. The CDR3 spans 14 residues. The CDR3 region has the DNA TGTGCCAGCAGTTCCATCGGGGGGAACTATGGCTACACCTTC. Its translation: CASSSIGGNYGYTF.

The V call is TRBV19, the J call TRBJ2-1; 9 bases agree with TRBD2. Germline-derived CDR1 and CDR2 are LNHDA and SQIVND (reference sequence). The CDR3 runs 15 residues. With V trimmed by 4 bases and J by 6 bases, 7 bases remained unmatched. CDR3 loop: CASSTVAGVGNEQFF. Written as DNA, the CDR3 is TGTGCCAGTAGTACAGTAGCGGGGGTGGGCAATGAGCAGTTCTTC.